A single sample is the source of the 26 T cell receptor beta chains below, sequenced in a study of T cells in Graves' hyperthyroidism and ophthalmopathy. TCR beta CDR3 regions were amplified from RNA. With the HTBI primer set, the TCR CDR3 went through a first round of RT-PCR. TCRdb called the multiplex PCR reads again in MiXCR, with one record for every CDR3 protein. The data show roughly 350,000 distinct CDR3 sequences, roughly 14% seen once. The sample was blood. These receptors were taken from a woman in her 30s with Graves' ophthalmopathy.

CDR3 sequence reads: CASSLGGLGQFF. The CDR3 bases are TGTGCCAGCTCACTGGGGGGACTTGGGCAGTTCTTC. The rearrangement joins TRBV18 to TRBJ2-1; a weak D match, TRBD2 (6 bases). CDR1 is KGHSH and CDR2 is LQKENI in the germline V gene. The CDR3 loop spans 12 amino acids. The germline V and J ends were trimmed by 4 bases and 12 bases, with 13 bases remaining between them.

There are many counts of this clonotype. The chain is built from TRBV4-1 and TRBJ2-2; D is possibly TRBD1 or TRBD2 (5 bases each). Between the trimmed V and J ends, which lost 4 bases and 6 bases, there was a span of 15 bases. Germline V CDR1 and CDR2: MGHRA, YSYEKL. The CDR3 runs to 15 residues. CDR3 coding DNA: TGCGCCAGCAGCCTACAAGGTTTGGGGGCCGGGGAGCTGTTTTTT. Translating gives CASSLQGLGAGELFF.

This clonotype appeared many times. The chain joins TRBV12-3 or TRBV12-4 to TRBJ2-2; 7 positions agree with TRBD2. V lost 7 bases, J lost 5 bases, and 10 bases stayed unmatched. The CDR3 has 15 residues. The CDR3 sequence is CASNQRLAGTGELFF. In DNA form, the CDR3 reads TGTGCCAGCAATCAACGACTAGCCGGGACCGGGGAGCTGTTTTTT.

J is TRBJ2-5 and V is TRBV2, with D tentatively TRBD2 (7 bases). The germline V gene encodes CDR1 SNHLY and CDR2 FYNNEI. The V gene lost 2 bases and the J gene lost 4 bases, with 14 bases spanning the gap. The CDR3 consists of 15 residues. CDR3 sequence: CASSEWGGELETQYF. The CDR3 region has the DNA TGTGCCAGCAGTGAATGGGGGGGCGAGTTAGAGACCCAGTACTTC. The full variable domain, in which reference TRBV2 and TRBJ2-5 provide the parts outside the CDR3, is EPEVTQTPSHQVTQMGQEVILRCVPISNHLYFYWYRQILGQKVEFLVSFYNNEISEKSEIFDDQFSVERPDGSNFTLKIRSTKLEDSAMYFCASSEWGGELETQYFGPGTRLLVL.

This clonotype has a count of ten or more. The CDR3 loop reads CASSYSHPTSGGDSYEQYF. CDR3 DNA: TGTGCCAGCAGTTACTCACACCCGACTAGCGGGGGGGATTCCTACGAGCAGTACTTC. V gene TRBV6-7 combines with J gene TRBJ2-7, with 14 bases aligning to TRBD2. TRBV6-7 carries the ORF label, with uncertain function. V was clipped by 0 bases and J by 1 base; unmatched bases: 8. This CDR3 is built from 19 residues.

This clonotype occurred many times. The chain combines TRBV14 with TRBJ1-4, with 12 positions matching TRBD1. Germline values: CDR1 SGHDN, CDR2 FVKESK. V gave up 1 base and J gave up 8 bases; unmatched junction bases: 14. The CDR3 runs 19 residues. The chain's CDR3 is CASSQASSGTGGRGEKLFF. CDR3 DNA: TGTGCCAGCAGCCAAGCATCCTCCGGGACAGGGGGCAGGGGAGAAAAACTGTTTTTT.

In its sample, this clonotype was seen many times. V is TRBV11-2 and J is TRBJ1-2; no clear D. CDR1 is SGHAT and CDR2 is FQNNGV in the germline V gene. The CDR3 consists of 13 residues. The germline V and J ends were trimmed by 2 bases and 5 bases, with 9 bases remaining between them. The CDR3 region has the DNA TGTGCCAGCAGCTTAACCGACCTATATGGCTACACCTTC. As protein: CASSLTDLYGYTF.

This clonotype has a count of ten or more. The CDR3 region has the DNA TGTGCCAGCAGTAGGACGGCCCTAAACGAGCAGTACTTC. Amino acid sequence: CASSRTALNEQYF. The chain joins TRBV2 to TRBJ2-7; D is undetermined. Germline loops: CDR1 SNHLY, CDR2 FYNNEI. This CDR3 is built from 13 residues. V was cut by 5 bases and J by 5 bases, with 13 bases left in between.

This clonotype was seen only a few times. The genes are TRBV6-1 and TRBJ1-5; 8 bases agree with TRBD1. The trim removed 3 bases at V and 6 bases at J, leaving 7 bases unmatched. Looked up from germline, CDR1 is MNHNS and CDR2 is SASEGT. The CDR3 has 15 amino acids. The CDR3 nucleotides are TGTGCCAGCAGTGATTTGGACAGGGAGGTTCAGCCCCAGCATTTT. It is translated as CASSDLDREVQPQHF.

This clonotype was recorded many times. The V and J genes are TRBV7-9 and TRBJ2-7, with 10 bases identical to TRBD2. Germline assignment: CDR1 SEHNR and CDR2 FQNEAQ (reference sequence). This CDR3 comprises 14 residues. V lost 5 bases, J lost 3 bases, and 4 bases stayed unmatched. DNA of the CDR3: TGTGCCAGCAGCCCCAGGACTAGCGGCTACGAGCAGTACTTC. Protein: CASSPRTSGYEQYF.

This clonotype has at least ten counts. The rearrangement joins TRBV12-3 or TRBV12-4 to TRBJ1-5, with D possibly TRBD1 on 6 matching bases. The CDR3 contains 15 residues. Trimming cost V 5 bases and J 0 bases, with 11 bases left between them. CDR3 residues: CASSPYRASNQPQHF. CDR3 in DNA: TGTGCCAGCAGTCCCTACAGGGCTAGCAATCAGCCCCAGCATTTT.

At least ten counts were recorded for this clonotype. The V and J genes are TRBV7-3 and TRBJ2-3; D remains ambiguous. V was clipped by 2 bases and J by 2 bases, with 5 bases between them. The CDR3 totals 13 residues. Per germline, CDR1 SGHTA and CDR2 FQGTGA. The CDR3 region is CASSLLTTDTQYF. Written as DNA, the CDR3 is TGTGCCAGCAGCTTATTGACCACAGATACGCAGTATTTT. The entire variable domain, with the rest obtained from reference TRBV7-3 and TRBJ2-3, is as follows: GAGVSQTPSNKVTEKGKYVELRCDPISGHTALYWYRQSLGQGPEFLIYFQGTGAADDSGLPNDRFFAVRPEGSVSTLKIQRTERGDSAVYLCASSLLTTDTQYFGPGTRLTVL.

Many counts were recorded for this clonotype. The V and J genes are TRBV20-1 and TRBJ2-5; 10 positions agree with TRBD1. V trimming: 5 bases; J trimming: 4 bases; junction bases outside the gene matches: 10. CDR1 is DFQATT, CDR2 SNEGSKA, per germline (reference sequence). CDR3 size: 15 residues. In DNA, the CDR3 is TGCAGTGCTGGCGATGGGACAGGGGCAGGAGAGACCCAGTACTTC. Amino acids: CSAGDGTGAGETQYF.

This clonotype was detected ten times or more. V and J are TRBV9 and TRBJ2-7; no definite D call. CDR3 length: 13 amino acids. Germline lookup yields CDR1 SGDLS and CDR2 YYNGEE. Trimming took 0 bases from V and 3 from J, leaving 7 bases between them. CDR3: CASSVDPDYEQYF. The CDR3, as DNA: TGTGCCAGCAGCGTAGACCCGGACTACGAGCAGTACTTC.

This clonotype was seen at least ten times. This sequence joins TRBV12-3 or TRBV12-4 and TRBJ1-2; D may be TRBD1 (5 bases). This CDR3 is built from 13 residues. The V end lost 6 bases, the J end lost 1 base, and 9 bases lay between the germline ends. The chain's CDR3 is CASRTQDNYGYTF. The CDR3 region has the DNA TGTGCCAGCAGGACACAGGATAACTATGGCTACACCTTC.

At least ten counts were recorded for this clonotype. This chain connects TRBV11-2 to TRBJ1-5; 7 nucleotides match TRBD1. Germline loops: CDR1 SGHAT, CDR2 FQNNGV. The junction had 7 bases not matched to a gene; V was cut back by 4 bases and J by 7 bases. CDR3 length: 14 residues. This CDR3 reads CASSSDRVGQPQHF. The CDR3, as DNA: TGTGCCAGCAGCTCAGACAGGGTAGGGCAGCCCCAGCATTTT.

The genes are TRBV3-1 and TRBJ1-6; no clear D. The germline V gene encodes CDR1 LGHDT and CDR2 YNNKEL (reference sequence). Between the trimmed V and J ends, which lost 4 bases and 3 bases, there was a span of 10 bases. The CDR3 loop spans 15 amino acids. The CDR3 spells CASSPVYGYNSPLHF. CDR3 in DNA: TGTGCCAGCAGCCCCGTCTATGGCTATAATTCACCCCTCCACTTT.

CDR3: CASSLGPLSSYNEQFF. As DNA, the CDR3 is TGCGCCAGCAGCCTGGGGCCCTTGAGCTCCTACAATGAGCAGTTCTTC. The rearrangement links TRBV4-1 to TRBJ2-1, with D perhaps matching TRBD1 (5 bases). The V gene's germline CDR1 is MGHRA and CDR2 YSYEKL. CDR3 length: 16 amino acids. Trimming removed 4 bases from V and 0 bases from J, with 13 bases in between.

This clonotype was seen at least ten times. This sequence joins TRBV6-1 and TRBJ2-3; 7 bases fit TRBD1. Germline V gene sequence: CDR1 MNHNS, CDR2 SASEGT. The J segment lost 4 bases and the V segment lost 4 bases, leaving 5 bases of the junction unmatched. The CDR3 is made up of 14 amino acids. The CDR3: CASSGQGFADTQYF. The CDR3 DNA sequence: TGTGCCAGCAGTGGACAGGGTTTCGCAGATACGCAGTATTTT.

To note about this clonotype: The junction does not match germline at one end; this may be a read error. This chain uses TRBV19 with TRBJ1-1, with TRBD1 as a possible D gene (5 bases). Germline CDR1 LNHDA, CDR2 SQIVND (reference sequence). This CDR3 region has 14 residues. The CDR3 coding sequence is TGTACCAGTAGTATACTCGGGACCCTCACTGAGGCTTTCTTT. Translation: CTSSILGTLTEAFF. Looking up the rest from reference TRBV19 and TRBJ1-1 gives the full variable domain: DGGITQSPKYLFRKEGQNVTLSCEQNLNHDAMYWYRQDPGQGLRLIYYSQIVNDFQKGDIAEGYSVSREKKESFPLTVTSAQKNPTAFYLCTSSILGTLTEAFFGQGTRLTVV.

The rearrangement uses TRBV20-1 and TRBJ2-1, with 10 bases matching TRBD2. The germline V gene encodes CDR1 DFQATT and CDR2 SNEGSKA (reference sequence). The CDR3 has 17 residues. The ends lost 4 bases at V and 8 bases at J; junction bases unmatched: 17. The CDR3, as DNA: TGCAGTGCTAACTATCCCCTGGCTAGCGGGAGAGTCGATGAGCAGTTCTTC. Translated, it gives CSANYPLASGRVDEQFF.

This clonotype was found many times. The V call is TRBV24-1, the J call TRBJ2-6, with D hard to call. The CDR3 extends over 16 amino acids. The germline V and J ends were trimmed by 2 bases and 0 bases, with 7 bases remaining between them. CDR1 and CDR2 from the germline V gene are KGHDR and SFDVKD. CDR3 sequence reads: CATSDSFDSGANVLTF. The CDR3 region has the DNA TGTGCCACCAGTGATTCGTTTGACTCTGGGGCCAACGTCCTGACTTTC.

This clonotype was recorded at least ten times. The CDR3 DNA reads TGTGCCAGCAGTGAAGCGCTAGGGTCTCCCGGGGAGCTGTTTTTT. Amino acids: CASSEALGSPGELFF. The chain carries TRBV2 and TRBJ2-2; D remains unclear. This CDR3 region has 15 residues. Germline CDR1 reads SNHLY; CDR2 reads FYNNEI. V shed 0 bases and J shed 6 bases, with 11 bases lying between them.

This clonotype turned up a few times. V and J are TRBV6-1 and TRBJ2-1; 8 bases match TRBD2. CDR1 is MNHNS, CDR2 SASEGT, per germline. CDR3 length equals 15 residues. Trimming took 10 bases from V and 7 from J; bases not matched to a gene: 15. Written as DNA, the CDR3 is TGTGCCACCCTTGTAAGCGGGGGTCCTTGGAATGAGCAGTTCTTC. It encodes CATLVSGGPWNEQFF.

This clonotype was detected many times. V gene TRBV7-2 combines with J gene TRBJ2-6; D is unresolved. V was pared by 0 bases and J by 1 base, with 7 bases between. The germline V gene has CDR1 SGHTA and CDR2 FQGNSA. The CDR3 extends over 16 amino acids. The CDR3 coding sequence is TGTGCCAGCAGCTTAGCGCGATCATCTGGGGCCAACGTCCTGACTTTC. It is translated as CASSLARSSGANVLTF.

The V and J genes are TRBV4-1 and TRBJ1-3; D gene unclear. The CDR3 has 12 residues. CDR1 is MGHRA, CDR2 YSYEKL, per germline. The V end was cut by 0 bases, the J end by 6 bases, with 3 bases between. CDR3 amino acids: CASSQDTNTIYF. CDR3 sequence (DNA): TGCGCCAGCAGCCAAGACACAAACACCATATATTTT.